This T cell receptor (beta chain) was profiled in a study of OX40 agonist ivuxolimab in advanced cancers. Study-level information: Averaging 60 years in age, with a range of about 23 to 85, the cohort was about 85% male.

V was pared by 5 bases and J by 2 bases, with 13 bases of the junction left unmatched. This CDR3 is 17 amino acids long. Germline V gene data show CDR1 as SGHTA and CDR2 as FQGNSA. Generated by immunoSEQ multiplex PCR, the TCRdb table keeps only in-frame clones and is missing some. The repertoire holds tens of thousands of clones, with about 88% as singletons. V is TRBV7-2 and J is TRBJ2-7, with 9 bases matching TRBD2. The sample consisted of CD4+ or CD8+ T cells sorted from blood, taken in a trial of the OX40 agonist ivuxolimab. The sequence was collected from an adult with an advanced solid tumor such as melanoma, head and neck, liver or kidney cancer. The CDR3 reads CASSQGHGLAGTYEQYF. CDR3 DNA sequence: TGTGCCAGCAGCCAAGGACATGGGCTAGCGGGAACCTACGAGCAGTACTTC.